This T cell receptor (beta chain) is from a study of cytotoxic CD8 clonotypes in ibrutinib-treated CLL. Across the whole study: When averaged across all of the samples, the counts came to some 250,000 productive templates and more than 80,000 productive rearrangements.

Germline V lookup: CDR1 KGHSH, CDR2 LQKENI. CDR3 length: 17 residues. The V end was cut by 1 base, the J end by 3 bases, with 19 bases between. Assay: immunoSEQ multiplex PCR; the TCRdb copy retains only in-frame clones and omits some. The table has 160,000 or so clones, about four fifths seen once. Turning to this clone: The antigen remains unidentified.

TCR beta libraries used roughly 1.8 micrograms of DNA from cryopreserved PBMCs. Study-level points and caveats: Under therapy, public clonotypes either contracted or stayed stable, and they were uncommon. In comparison with age-matched healthy donors, baseline clonality was higher and tracked circulating CD8+ T-cell counts.

This clonotype originated in a human donor with chronic lymphocytic leukemia. The gene calls are TRBV18 and TRBJ2-7; D may be TRBD1 or TRBD2 (5 bases each). The sequencing here drew on PBMCs, taken after 12 months of ibrutinib treatment. CDR3: CASSPLGADSALYEQYF. In DNA form, the CDR3 reads TGTGCCAGCTCACCACTCGGGGCGGATTCCGCCCTCTACGAGCAGTACTTC.